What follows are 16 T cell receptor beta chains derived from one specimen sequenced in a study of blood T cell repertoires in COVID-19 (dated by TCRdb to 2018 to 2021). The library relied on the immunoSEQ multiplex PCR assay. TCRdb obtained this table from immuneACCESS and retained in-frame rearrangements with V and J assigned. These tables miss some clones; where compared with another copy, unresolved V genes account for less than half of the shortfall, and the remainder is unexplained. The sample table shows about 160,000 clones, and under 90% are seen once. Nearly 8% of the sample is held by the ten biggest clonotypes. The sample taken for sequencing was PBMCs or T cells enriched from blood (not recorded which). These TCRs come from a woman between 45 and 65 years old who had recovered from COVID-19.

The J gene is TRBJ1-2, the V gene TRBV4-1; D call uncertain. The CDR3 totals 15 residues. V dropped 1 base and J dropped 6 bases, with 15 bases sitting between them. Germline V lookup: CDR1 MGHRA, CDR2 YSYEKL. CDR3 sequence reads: CASSQGPGTSHGYTF. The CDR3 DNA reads TGCGCCAGCAGCCAAGGCCCAGGCACCTCACATGGCTACACCTTC.

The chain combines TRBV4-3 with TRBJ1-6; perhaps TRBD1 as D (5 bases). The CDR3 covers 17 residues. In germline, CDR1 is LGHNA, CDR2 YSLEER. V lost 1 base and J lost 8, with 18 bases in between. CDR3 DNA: TGCGCCAGCAGCCAAGCAGTTAGGGGAACAGGATATTCACCCCTCCACTTT. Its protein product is CASSQAVRGTGYSPLHF.

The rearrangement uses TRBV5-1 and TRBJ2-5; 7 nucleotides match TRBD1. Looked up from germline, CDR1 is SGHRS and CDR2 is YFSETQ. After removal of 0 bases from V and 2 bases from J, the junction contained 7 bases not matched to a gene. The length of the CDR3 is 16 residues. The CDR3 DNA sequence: TGCGCCAGCAGCTTGGATATAGGGGGCCTTCAAGAGACCCAGTACTTC. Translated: CASSLDIGGLQETQYF. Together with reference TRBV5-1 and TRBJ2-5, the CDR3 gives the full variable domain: KAGVTQTPRYLIKTRGQQVTLSCSPISGHRSVSWYQQTPGQGLQFLFEYFSETQRNKGNFPGRFSGRQFSNSRSEMNVSTLELGDSALYLCASSLDIGGLQETQYFGPGTRLLVL.

CDR3 in amino acids: CASSFEGDGNTIYF. In nucleotides, the CDR3 is TGCGCCAGCAGCTTCGAGGGGGATGGAAACACCATATATTTT. This chain connects TRBV5-1 to TRBJ1-3; the D gene is possibly TRBD1 (6 bases). The CDR3 contains 14 residues. Per germline, CDR1 SGHRS and CDR2 YFSETQ. V was shortened by 2 bases and J by 3 bases, with 9 bases between the two germline ends.

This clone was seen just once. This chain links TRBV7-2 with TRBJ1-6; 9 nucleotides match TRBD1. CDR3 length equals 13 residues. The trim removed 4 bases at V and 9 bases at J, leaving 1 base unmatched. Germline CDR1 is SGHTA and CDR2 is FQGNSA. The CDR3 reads CASSYRGLSPLHF. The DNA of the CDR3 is TGTGCCAGCAGCTACAGGGGGCTTTCACCCCTCCACTTT. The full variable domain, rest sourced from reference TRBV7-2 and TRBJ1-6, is GAGVSQSPSNKVTEKGKDVELRCDPISGHTALYWYRQSLGQGLEFLIYFQGNSAPDKSGLPSDRFSAERTGGSVSTLTIQRTQQEDSAVYLCASSYRGLSPLHFGNGTRLTVT.

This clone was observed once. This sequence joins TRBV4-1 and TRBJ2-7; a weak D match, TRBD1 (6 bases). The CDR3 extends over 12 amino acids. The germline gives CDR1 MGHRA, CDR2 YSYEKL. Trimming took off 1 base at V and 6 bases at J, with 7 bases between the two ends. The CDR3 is CASSQGGGEQYF. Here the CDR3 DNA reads TGCGCCAGCAGCCAAGGAGGGGGCGAGCAGTACTTC.

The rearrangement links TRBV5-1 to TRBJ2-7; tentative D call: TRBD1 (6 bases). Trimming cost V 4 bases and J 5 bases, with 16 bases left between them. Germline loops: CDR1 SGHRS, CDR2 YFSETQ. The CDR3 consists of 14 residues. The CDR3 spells CASSPQGLVNEQYF. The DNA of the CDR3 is TGCGCCAGCAGCCCACAGGGATTAGTAAACGAGCAGTACTTC. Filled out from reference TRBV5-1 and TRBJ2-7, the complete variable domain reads KAGVTQTPRYLIKTRGQQVTLSCSPISGHRSVSWYQQTPGQGLQFLFEYFSETQRNKGNFPGRFSGRQFSNSRSEMNVSTLELGDSALYLCASSPQGLVNEQYFGPGTRLTVT.

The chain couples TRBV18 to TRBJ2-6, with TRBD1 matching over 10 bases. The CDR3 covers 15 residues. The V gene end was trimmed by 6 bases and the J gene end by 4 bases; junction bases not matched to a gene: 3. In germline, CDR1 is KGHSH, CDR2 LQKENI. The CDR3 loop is CASSGTGDGANVLTF. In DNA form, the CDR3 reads TGTGCCAGCTCGGGGACAGGGGACGGGGCCAACGTCCTGACTTTC.

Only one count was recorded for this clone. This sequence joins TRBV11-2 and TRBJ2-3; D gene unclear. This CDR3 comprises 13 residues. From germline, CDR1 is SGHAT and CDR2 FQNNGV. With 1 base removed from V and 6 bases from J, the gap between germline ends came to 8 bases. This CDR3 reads CASSLGSSDTQYF. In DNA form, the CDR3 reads TGTGCCAGCAGCTTAGGTAGCTCCGATACGCAGTATTTT. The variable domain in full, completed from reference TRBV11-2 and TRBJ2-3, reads EAGVAQSPRYKIIEKRQSVAFWCNPISGHATLYWYQQILGQGPKLLIQFQNNGVVDDSQLPKDRFSAERLKGVDSTLKIQPAKLEDSAVYLCASSLGSSDTQYFGPGTRLTVL.

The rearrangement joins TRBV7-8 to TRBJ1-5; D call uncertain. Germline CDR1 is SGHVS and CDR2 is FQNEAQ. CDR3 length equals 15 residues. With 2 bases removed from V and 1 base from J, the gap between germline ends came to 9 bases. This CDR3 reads CASSLNGLSNQPQHF. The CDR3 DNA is TGTGCCAGCAGCTTAAACGGTTTGAGCAATCAGCCCCAGCATTTT. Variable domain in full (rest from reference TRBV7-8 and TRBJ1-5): GAGVSQSPRYKVAKRGQDVALRCDPISGHVSLFWYQQALGQGPEFLTYFQNEAQLDKSGLPSDRFFAERPEGSVSTLKIQRTQQEDSAVYLCASSLNGLSNQPQHFGDGTRLSIL.

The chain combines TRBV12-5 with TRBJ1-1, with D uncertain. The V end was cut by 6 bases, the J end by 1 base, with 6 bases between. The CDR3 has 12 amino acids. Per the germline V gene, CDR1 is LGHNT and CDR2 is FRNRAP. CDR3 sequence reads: CASGFGNTEAFF. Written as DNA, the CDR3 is TGTGCTAGTGGCTTCGGGAACACTGAAGCTTTCTTT. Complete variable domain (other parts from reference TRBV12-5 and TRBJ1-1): DARVTQTPRHKVTEMGQEVTMRCQPILGHNTVFWYRQTMMQGLELLAYFRNRAPLDDSGMPKDRFSAEMPDATLATLKIQPSEPRDSAVYFCASGFGNTEAFFGQGTRLTVV.

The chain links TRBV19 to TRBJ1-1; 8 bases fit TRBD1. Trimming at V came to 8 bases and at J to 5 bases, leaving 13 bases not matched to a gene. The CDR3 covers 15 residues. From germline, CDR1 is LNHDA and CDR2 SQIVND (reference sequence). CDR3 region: CASGAGGFWGTEAFF. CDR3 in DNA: TGTGCCAGTGGGGCAGGGGGCTTCTGGGGGACTGAAGCTTTCTTT.

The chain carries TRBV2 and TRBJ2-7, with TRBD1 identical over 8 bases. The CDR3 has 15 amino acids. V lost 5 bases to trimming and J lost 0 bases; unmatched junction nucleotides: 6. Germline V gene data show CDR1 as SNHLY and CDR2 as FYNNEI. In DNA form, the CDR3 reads TGTGCCAGCAGTTACTCGGGACAGGCCTCCTACGAGCAGTACTTC. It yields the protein CASSYSGQASYEQYF.

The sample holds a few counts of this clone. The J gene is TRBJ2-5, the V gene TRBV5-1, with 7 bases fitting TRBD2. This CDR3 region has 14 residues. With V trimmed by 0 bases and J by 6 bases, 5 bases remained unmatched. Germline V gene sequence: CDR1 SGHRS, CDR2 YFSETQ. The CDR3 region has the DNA TGCGCCAGCAGCTTGGGTTTCGGGGGGAAGACCCAGTACTTC. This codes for CASSLGFGGKTQYF. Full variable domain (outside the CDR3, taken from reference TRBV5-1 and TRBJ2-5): KAGVTQTPRYLIKTRGQQVTLSCSPISGHRSVSWYQQTPGQGLQFLFEYFSETQRNKGNFPGRFSGRQFSNSRSEMNVSTLELGDSALYLCASSLGFGGKTQYFGPGTRLLVL.

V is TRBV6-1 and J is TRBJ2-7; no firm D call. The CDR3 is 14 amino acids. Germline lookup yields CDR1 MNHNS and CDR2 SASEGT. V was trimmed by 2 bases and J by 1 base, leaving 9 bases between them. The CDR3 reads CASSETPISYEQYF. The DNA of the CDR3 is TGTGCCAGCAGTGAAACTCCGATTTCCTACGAGCAGTACTTC.

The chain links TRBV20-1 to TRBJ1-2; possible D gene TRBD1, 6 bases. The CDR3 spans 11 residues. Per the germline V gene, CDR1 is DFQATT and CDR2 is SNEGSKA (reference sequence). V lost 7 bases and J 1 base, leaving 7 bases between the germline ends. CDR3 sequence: CSGTVNYGYTF. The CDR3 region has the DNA TGCAGTGGGACAGTTAACTATGGCTACACCTTC.